This T cell receptor (beta chain) was retrieved from a study of T-cell memory formation after mild COVID-19. Findings and caveats of the study: For second-wave clones that peaked at day 37, SARS-CoV-2 specificity went unverified.

TCR alpha and TCR beta cDNA libraries carrying sample barcodes and UMIs were produced by 5'RACE using constant-segment primers. One entry per CDR3 protein results from TCRdb running MiXCR on the 5' RACE reads. The profile shows 50,000 or so distinct CDR3 sequences, more than 10% of them singletons. The germline gives CDR1 SGHRS, CDR2 YFSETQ. This CDR3 region has 15 residues. V lost 3 bases and J 4 bases, leaving 14 bases between the germline ends. In its sample, this clonotype was seen many times. The target antigen is unknown. The sample consisted of PBMCs or a T cell subset sorted from them (not recorded which). The sequence was obtained from a man between 18 and 29 years old who had mild COVID-19 (a few samples of this study predate the infection). Cell type and time point are not known. This rearrangement joins TRBV5-1 to TRBJ2-1; possibly TRBD1 for D (6 bases). The CDR3 DNA reads as TGCGCCAGCAGCTCCGGGACACCCACTTACAATGAGCAGTTCTTC. It specifies CASSSGTPTYNEQFF.